A selection of T cell receptor beta chains follows, all from one sample in a study of blood T cell repertoires in COVID-19. Some clones are missing from TCRdb's copy, which holds only in-frame ones; the method was immunoSEQ multiplex PCR. The sample carries around 370,000 clones, over 70% recorded once. Sequencing was performed on peripheral blood. All receptors derive from a woman between 50 and 59 years old with COVID-19, enrolled during active disease. Both conserved end residues are part of each CDR3. A D gene is named only where the DNA matches it firmly. A row's size may be missing; if present it is once, few, many or a size class.

>TRBV7-8|NA|TRBD2|TRBJ2-1
TGTGCCAGCAGCTTAGGCCCCGGGACTAGCATGGATGAGCAGTTCTTC
CASSLGPGTSMDEQFF
>TRBV5-4|few|TRBD1|TRBJ1-4
TGTGCCAGCAGCTTGTCTGGGACAGGGGCAGAAAAACTGTTTTTT
CASSLSGTGAEKLFF
>TRBV19|medium-sized|NA|TRBJ1-1
TGTGCCAGTAGGCTTCAGGGGCGGGGGACTGAAGCTTTCTTT
CASRLQGRGTEAFF
>TRBV5-1|NA|NA|TRBJ2-3
TGCGCCAGCAGCTATAGCGGAGAAGCGGGAGATACGCAGTATTTT
CASSYSGEAGDTQYF
>TRBV5-6|NA|TRBD1|TRBJ1-6
TGTGCCAGCAGATTTTCGGGGACAGGGGAGCACTTCTATAATTCACCCCTCCACTTT
CASRFSGTGEHFYNSPLHF
>TRBV27|NA|TRBD1|TRBJ2-7
TGTGCCAGCAGTTCCAGGGGACAGGGGCCCTCCTACGAGCAGTACTTC
CASSSRGQGPSYEQYF
>TRBV7-2|NA|TRBD2|TRBJ2-1
TGTGCCAGCAGCCCGCGCGGACTAGCGGGAGGCAATGAGCAGTTCTTC
CASSPRGLAGGNEQFF
>TRBV5-6|NA|NA|TRBJ2-4
TGTGCCAGCAGCTTGAGTCGCGGCAGTCAGTACTTC
CASSLSRGSQYF
>TRBV6-5|NA|TRBD1|TRBJ2-1
TGTGCCAGCAGTTACGGACAGGGTGGGGGCAATGAGCAGTTCTTC
CASSYGQGGGNEQFF
>TRBV3-1/TRBV3-2|NA|NA|TRBJ2-1
TGTGCCAGCAGCCAAGGAGCTAGCTATTACAATGAGCAGTTCTTC
CASSQGASYYNEQFF
>TRBV5-1|NA|NA|TRBJ2-1
TGCGCCAGCAGCTTGATACCCGCGCTCTACAATGAGCAGTTCTTC
CASSLIPALYNEQFF
>TRBV6-5|NA|NA|TRBJ1-6
TGTGCCAGCAGTTACACACAGGGAAAAGGTTCACCCCTCCACTTT
CASSYTQGKGSPLHF
>TRBV5-1|NA|NA|TRBJ2-7
TGCGCCAGCAGCTTGGCCTTGGGGCGGTCGACCTACGAGCAGTACTTC
CASSLALGRSTYEQYF
>TRBV24-1|NA|TRBD1|TRBJ2-1
TGTGCCACCAGTGATTCTCACAGGGGAAAGAGCTCCTACAATGAGCAGTTCTTC
CATSDSHRGKSSYNEQFF
>TRBV4-2|few|NA|TRBJ1-2
TGTGCCAGCAGCCAATCACGGGGAGGGCGTAACTATGGCTACACCTTC
CASSQSRGGRNYGYTF
>TRBV5-1|NA|TRBD2|TRBJ2-5
TGCGCCAGCAGCCGAAACCTAGCGGGTCAAGAGACCCAGTACTTC
CASSRNLAGQETQYF
>TRBV7-9|NA|TRBD1|TRBJ2-7
TGTGCCAGCAGCTTACTGGGACAGGGATCTGACGAGCAGTACTTC
CASSLLGQGSDEQYF
>TRBV7-9|NA|TRBD1|TRBJ2-7
TGTGCCAGCCACCGGGACAGGGGATACGAGCAGTACTTC
CASHRDRGYEQYF
>TRBV10-3|NA|TRBD1|TRBJ2-1
TGTGCCATCAGTAGGGACAGAACTTACAATGAGCAGTTCTTC
CAISRDRTYNEQFF
>TRBV5-8|once|NA|TRBJ2-6
TGTGCCAGCAGCTCACTCGGCACCGGGTCCTCTGGGGCCAACGTCCTGACTTTC
CASSSLGTGSSGANVLTF
>TRBV13|NA|TRBD1|TRBJ1-2
TGTGCCAGCAGCCGCACGGGGACAGGAGCTAACTATGGCTACACCTTC
CASSRTGTGANYGYTF
>TRBV18|NA|NA|TRBJ2-1
TGTGCCAGCTCACCGGGGCAGGTGTCCTACAATGAGCAGTTCTTC
CASSPGQVSYNEQFF
>TRBV20-1|NA|NA|TRBJ1-3
TGCAGGGAGGGAAACACCATATATTTT
CREGNTIYF
>TRBV19|NA|TRBD1|TRBJ1-2
TGTGCCAGTAGCTGGAGACAGGGGAATGGCTACACCTTC
CASSWRQGNGYTF